This entry describes one T cell receptor (beta chain). Its antigen is not yet known. Within one base of it there is no much larger clone, and no base qualities were kept. This CDR3 is also generated by other DNA sequences in the sample. This record belongs to a study of blood T cell repertoires in COVID-19 (TCRdb year 2020). About the full investigation: The collaborator samples originated in the United States, Italy and Spain and spanned the acute and convalescent phases of COVID-19. Where available, HLA class I and class II types were obtained from metadata supplied by the sample provider rather than from assay-based typing. The samples were drawn from two sources: the first 160 participants of the ongoing ImmuneRACE study, and 950 to 1,500 subjects contributed by 6 global collaborators. The material from the prospective study consisted of cDNA or gDNA derived from T cells, B-cell-depleted T cells, or PBMCs. A de-identified subject ID, COVID-19 status, age in years and sex were almost always included in the sample metadata. Deeply sampled blood TCRbeta repertoires from subjects exposed to, actively infected with, or recovered from COVID-19 were included in the dataset. The repertoires were released in a freely available public database meant as a resource for research on the immune response to SARS-CoV-2. General findings and caveats noted by the study authors: The quantity of clinical and demographic metadata differed by source and by participant and was supplied without curation.

The CDR3 starts with the cysteine, ends with the phenylalanine, and has 12 residues. Only CDR3 DNA is held: 36 bases, read in frame from base 1. The germline V gene yields SGHRS for CDR1 and YFSETQ for CDR2. A distance of 7 bases separates the germline ends of V and J, which lose 2 bases and 5 bases respectively. Enrolling through a virtual design, the prospective study's participants ranged in age from roughly 18 to 90 years and lived across about two dozen United States geographic areas. In the prospective study, cohorts were assigned on the basis of participant-reported clinical history obtained from a screening survey and a study questionnaire. For ImmuneRACE Cohort 3, a participant was defined as recovered based on two consecutive negative NP/OP PCR tests, clearance by a healthcare professional, or resolution of symptoms. In the prospective study, whole blood, serum and a nasopharyngeal or oropharyngeal swab were collected from each participant by mobile phlebotomists. Participants in the prospective study had the option to provide additional blood draws and questionnaires over an approximately 2-month period. Prospective study blood samples were shipped either frozen or at room temperature before DNA extraction.

TCRbeta CDR3 regions were amplified from genomic DNA by means of the immunoSEQ Assay, a bias-controlled multiplex PCR. The authors' analysis ran thus. Nucleated cell counts per sample were estimated from amplification of reference gene primers within the assay. To quantify the absolute abundance of each unique TCRbeta CDR3 rearrangement, sequence reads were collapsed and filtered. For each sample, productive Simpson clonality was calculated as the square root of Simpson's diversity index across productive rearrangements. Drawn from immuneACCESS, this table holds only the in-frame rearrangements with V and J called that TCRdb kept. Clones are partly lost; checked studies trace under half to an unresolved V gene and leave the rest unexplained. V and J calls and clone size are copied from that table; D and trimming were computed from the DNA. Here the sample has approximately 200,000 clones; less than 85% occur a single time. The top ten hold under 4% of the sample.

This receptor was taken from a woman aged 25 to 45 who had recovered from COVID-19. The chain joins TRBV5-1 to TRBJ1-1; the D gene identity is not certain. The sequenced sample was PBMCs or T cells enriched from blood (not recorded which). In nucleotides, the sequence is TGCGCCAGCAGCTTAACGGGGACTGAAGCTTTCTTT. Its protein product is CASSLTGTEAFF.